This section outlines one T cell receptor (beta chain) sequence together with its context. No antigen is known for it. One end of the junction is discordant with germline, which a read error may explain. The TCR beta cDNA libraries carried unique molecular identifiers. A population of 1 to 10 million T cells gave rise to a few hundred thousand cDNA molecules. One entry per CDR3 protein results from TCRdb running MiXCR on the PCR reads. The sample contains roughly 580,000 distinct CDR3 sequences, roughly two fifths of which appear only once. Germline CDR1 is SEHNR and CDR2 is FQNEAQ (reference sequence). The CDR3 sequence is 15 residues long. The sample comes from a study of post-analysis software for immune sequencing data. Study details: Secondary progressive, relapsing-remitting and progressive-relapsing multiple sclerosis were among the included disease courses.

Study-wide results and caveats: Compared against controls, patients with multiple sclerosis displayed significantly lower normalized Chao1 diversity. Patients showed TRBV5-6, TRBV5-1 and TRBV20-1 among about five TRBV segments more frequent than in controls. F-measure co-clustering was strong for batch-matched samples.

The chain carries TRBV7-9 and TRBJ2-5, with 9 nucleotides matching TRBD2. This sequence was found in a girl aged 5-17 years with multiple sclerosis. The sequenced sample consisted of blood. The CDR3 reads CASGLNSGRRETQYF. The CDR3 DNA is TGTGCCAGCGGCTTGAATAGCGGGAGAAGAGAGACCCAGTACTTC. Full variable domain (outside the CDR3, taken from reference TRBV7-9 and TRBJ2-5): DTGVSQNPRHKITKRGQNVTFRCDPISEHNRLYWYRQTLGQGPEFLTYFQNEAQLEKSRLLSDRFSAERPKGSFSTLEIQRTEQGDSAMYLCASGLNSGRRETQYFGPGTRLLVL.